This T cell receptor beta chain was captured in a study of T cells in Graves' hyperthyroidism and ophthalmopathy. Authors of the study amplified TCR beta CDR3 regions from RNA transcripts. HTBI primers were employed in a first-round RT-PCR of the TCR CDR3. TCRdb re-derived calls from the multiplex PCR reads in MiXCR, one entry per CDR3 protein. The data hold 600,000 to 800,000 distinct CDR3 sequences, with 35% observed a single time. The CDR3 is made up of 17 amino acids. From germline, CDR1 is LNHDA and CDR2 SQIVND (reference sequence). Deletions cut 3 bases from V and 6 bases from J, with 21 bases between.

This TCR derives from a middle-aged woman with Graves' hyperthyroidism. The rearrangement uses TRBV19 and TRBJ2-4, with D tentatively TRBD2 (6 bases). What was sequenced was blood. The CDR3 region is CASSIGRLEGRVNIQYF. CDR3 bases: TGTGCCAGTAGTATCGGGCGGCTGGAGGGACGCGTAAACATTCAGTACTTC.